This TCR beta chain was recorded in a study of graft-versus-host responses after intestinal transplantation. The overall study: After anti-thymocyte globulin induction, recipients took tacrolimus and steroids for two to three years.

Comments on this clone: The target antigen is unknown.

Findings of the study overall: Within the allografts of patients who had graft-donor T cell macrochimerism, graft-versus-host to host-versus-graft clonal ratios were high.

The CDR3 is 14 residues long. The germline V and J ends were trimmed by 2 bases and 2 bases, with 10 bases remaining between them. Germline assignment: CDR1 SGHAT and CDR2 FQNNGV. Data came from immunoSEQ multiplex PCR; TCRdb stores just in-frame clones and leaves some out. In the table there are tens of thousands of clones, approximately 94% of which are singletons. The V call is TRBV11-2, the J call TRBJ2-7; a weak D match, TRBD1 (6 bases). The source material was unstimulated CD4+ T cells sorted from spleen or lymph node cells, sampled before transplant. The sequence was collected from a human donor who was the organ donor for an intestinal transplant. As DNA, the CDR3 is TGTGCCAGCAGCTTATCGACAGGCCCCTACGAGCAGTACTTC. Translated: CASSLSTGPYEQYF.